Listed below are T cell receptor beta chains from one sample, sequenced in a study of regulatory T cells in long-lasting Graves disease. TCRdb reprocessed the multiplex PCR reads with MiXCR, giving one entry per CDR3 protein. There are a few hundred thousand distinct CDR3 sequences in the sample; about 20% occur only once, and approximately 25% lies in the top ten. The input for sequencing was peripheral blood mononuclear cells (PBMCs), taken when the disease was refractory, from a patient treated with antithyroid drugs. These receptors all stem from a female donor with Graves disease. Both conserved end residues are part of each CDR3. Fields, in order: J gene, V gene, clone size, D gene, CDR3 protein, CDR3 DNA. A D gene is named only where the DNA matches it firmly. Clone size is not always given. Where it is, it says once, few, many or a class for expanded clones.

>TRBJ2-7|TRBV4-1|-|TRBD2
CASSQDPTSGVYEQYF
TGCGCCAGCAGCCAAGACCCGACTAGCGGAGTATACGAGCAGTACTTC
>TRBJ2-2|TRBV7-9|-|-
CASSRDQSRGELFF
TGTGCCAGCAGCCGAGACCAGAGCCGCGGGGAGCTGTTTTTT
>TRBJ1-2|TRBV6-1|-|-
CASIGVSANYGYTF
TGTGCCAGCATCGGGGTATCGGCTAACTATGGCTACACCTTC
>TRBJ2-5|TRBV27|few|TRBD2
CASSRSGSGETQYF
TGTGCCAGCTCCCGCAGCGGGAGTGGGGAGACCCAGTACTTC
>TRBJ1-6|TRBV11-2|few|-
CASRPQGSGDSPLHF
TGTGCCAGCCGCCCGCAGGGTTCGGGGGATTCACCCCTCCACTTT
>TRBJ1-5|TRBV19|-|TRBD1
CASSTHPGTGFRSNQPQHF
TGTGCCAGTAGTACCCACCCCGGGACAGGGTTTCGGAGCAATCAGCCCCAGCATTTT
>TRBJ1-1|TRBV6-5|many|TRBD1
CASSYFRGRGNTEAFF
TGTGCCAGCAGTTACTTCAGGGGGCGGGGGAACACTGAAGCTTTCTTT
>TRBJ1-1|TRBV18|-|TRBD1
CASFRGQAGDTEAFF
TGTGCCAGCTTTAGGGGACAGGCGGGCGACACTGAAGCTTTCTTT
>TRBJ1-2|TRBV10-1|few|TRBD1
CASSGSWTGEDYGYTF
TGCGCCAGCAGCGGAAGTTGGACAGGGGAGGACTATGGCTACACCTTC
>TRBJ1-3|TRBV27|-|-
CASSFSGFSGNTIYF
TGTGCCAGCAGTTTTTCGGGTTTCTCTGGAAACACCATATATTTT
>TRBJ2-2|TRBV12-3/TRBV12-4|-|-
CASSLIGRNTGELFF
TGTGCCAGCAGTTTAATCGGGAGAAACACCGGGGAGCTGTTTTTT
>TRBJ2-7|TRBV12-3/TRBV12-4|many|-
CASSRATSPSYEQYF
TGTGCCAGCAGTCGCGCAACATCGCCCTCCTACGAGCAGTACTTC
>TRBJ2-5|TRBV5-1|-|-
CASSLVQYQETQYF
TGCGCCAGCAGCTTGGTGCAGTACCAAGAGACCCAGTACTTC
>TRBJ2-1|TRBV20-1|-|TRBD2
CSGSAGGSYNEQFF
TGCAGTGGGTCAGCGGGGGGCTCCTACAATGAGCAGTTCTTC
>TRBJ2-3|TRBV10-3|once|TRBD2
CALKREDRTDTQYF
TGTGCCCTCAAACGGGAGGACCGCACAGATACGCAGTATTTT
>TRBJ2-7|TRBV6-2/TRBV6-3|few|TRBD2
CASSYGTSGWHEQYF
TGTGCCAGCAGTTACGGGACTAGCGGGTGGCACGAGCAGTACTTC
>TRBJ2-3|TRBV7-9|-|-
CASSFDSLSTDTQYF
TGTGCCAGCAGCTTCGACAGTCTCAGCACAGATACGCAGTATTTT
>TRBJ2-2|TRBV7-3|few|-
CASSLGIDTGELFF
TGTGCCAGCAGCTTAGGGATCGACACCGGGGAGCTGTTTTTT
>TRBJ2-7|TRBV5-1|many|TRBD1
CASSLRQGYEQYF
TGCGCCAGCAGCTTGAGACAGGGCTACGAGCAGTACTTC
>TRBJ2-5|TRBV11-2|-|TRBD2
CASSLGLAGEMGQETQYF
TGTGCCAGCAGCTTAGGACTAGCGGGAGAGATGGGCCAAGAGACCCAGTACTTC
>TRBJ1-5|TRBV5-1|-|TRBD1
CASSLERTGSYQPQHF
TGCGCCAGCAGCTTGGAAAGGACAGGGTCGTACCAGCCCCAGCATTTT